This T cell receptor (beta chain) was profiled in a study of identical twins. MiXCR, applied by TCRdb to the 5' RACE reads, yields one record per CDR3 protein. Among about 530,000 distinct CDR3 sequences listed, 20% to 25% were seen once. As to this clonotype: Its antigen is not identified.

Whole-study findings and limits: Memory repertoires showed no such pattern, whereas abundant cord blood beta clonotypes carried fewer insertions.

This CDR3 region has 17 residues. The V gene lost 4 bases and the J gene lost 5 bases, with 18 bases spanning the gap. The same data also went into a second study, on yellow fever vaccine responses in identical twins.

The clonotype was recovered from a woman aged 18-30 years in good health. The sample taken for sequencing was CD4+ T cells sorted from blood. The chain has TRBV12-3 or TRBV12-4 and TRBJ1-6; maybe TRBD1 (5 bases). This chain's CDR3 is CASSSAGVQGHNSPLHF. The CDR3 DNA reads TGTGCCAGCAGTTCCGCCGGGGTGCAGGGACATAATTCACCCCTCCACTTT.